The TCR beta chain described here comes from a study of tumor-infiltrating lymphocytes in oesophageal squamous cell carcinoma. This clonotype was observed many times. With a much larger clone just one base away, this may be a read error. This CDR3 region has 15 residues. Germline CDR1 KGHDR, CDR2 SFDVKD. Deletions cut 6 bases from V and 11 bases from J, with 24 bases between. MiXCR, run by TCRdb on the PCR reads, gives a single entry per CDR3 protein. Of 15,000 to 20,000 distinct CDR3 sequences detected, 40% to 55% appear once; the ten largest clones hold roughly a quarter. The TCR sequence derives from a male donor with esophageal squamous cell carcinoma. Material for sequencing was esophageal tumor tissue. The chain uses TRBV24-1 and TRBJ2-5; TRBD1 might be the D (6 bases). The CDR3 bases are TGTGCCACCAGTACGGGAACAGGGTCCTACAATGAGCAGTACTTC. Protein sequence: CATSTGTGSYNEQYF.